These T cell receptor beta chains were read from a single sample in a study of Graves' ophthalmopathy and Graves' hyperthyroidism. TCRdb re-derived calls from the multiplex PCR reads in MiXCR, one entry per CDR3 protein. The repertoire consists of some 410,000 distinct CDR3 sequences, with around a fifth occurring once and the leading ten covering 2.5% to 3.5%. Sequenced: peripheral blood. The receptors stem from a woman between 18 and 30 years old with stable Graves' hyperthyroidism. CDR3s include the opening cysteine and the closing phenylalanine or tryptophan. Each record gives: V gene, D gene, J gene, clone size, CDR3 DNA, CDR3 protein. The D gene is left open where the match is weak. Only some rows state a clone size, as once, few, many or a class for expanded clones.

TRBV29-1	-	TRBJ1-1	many	TGCAGCGTTGGGTCGGGGGCCCAAAAAAACACTGAAGCTTTCTTT	CSVGSGAQKNTEAFF
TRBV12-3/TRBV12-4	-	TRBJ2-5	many	TGTGCCAGCAGTTCCCCGGACTCCGGAGAGACCCAGTACTTC	CASSSPDSGETQYF
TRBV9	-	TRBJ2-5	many	TGTGCCAGCAGCGTAGAGGGGTCGCAAACCCAAGAGACCCAGTACTTC	CASSVEGSQTQETQYF
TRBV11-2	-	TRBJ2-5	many	TGTGCCAGCAGCTTATACCCTGGAGAGACCCAGTACTTC	CASSLYPGETQYF
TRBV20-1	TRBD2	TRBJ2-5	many	TGCAGTGCTACCGGCTGGAGCGGGAGGGCGGAGACCCAGTACTTC	CSATGWSGRAETQYF
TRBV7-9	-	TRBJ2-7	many	TGTGCCAGCAGCCCTGGGCTAGCGAGATACGAGCAGTACTTC	CASSPGLARYEQYF
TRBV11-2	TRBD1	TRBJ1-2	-	TGTGCCAGCAGCTGGGGGACAGGGGAATTATCGTCGATGGGTGGCTACACCTTC	CASSWGTGELSSMGGYTF
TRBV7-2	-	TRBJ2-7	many	TGTGCCAGCAGCTTTGCCAGGGTCTACGAGCAGTACTTC	CASSFARVYEQYF
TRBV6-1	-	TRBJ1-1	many	TGTGCCAGCAGTCCCAGAATACACACTGAAGCTTTCTTT	CASSPRIHTEAFF
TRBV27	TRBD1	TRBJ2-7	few	TGTGCCAGCAGTTCCTACAGGGGGTACGAGCAGTACTTC	CASSSYRGYEQYF
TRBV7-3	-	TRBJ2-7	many	TGTGCCAGCAGCGGGACGGATAGCTCCTACGAGCAGTACTTC	CASSGTDSSYEQYF
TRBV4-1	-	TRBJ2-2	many	TGCGCCAGTACAGCAGGGCGGACCGGGGAGCTGTTTTTT	CASTAGRTGELFF
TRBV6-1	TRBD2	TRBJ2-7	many	TGTGCCAGCTACGGAGGCTGGACTAGCGGGAGAGACGAGCAGTACTTC	CASYGGWTSGRDEQYF
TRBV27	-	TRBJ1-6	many	TGTGCCAGCAGTTTATCGATAACCCCCAATTCACCCCTCCACTTT	CASSLSITPNSPLHF
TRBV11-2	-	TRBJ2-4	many	TGTGCCAGCAGCTACAGGGACAACATTCAGTACTTC	CASSYRDNIQYF
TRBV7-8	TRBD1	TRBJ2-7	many	TGTGCCAGCAGCTTAGCAGGGACAGGGAGAGGCTACGAGCAGTACTTC	CASSLAGTGRGYEQYF
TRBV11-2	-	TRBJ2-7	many	TGTGCCAGCAGCCCATCTATAGAGGGCTACGAGCAGTACTTC	CASSPSIEGYEQYF
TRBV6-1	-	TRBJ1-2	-	TGTGCCAGCAGTCCCGGGAAGGGTTCTGGCTACACCTTC	CASSPGKGSGYTF
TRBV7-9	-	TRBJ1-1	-	TGTGCCAGCAGGGGGACGTTGAACACTGAAGCTTTCTTT	CASRGTLNTEAFF
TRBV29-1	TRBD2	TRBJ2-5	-	TGCAGCGTTGAAGAGACTAGCGGGGGGCTCGCGAGGACCCAGTACTTC	CSVEETSGGLARTQYF
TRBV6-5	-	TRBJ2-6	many	TGTGCCAGCAGCTCCCCTGGGGCAGCTCACTCTGGGGCCAACGTCCTGACTTTC	CASSSPGAAHSGANVLTF
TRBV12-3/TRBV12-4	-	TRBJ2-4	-	TGTGCCAGCAGAACACACGAAAGGGACATTCAGTACTTC	CASRTHERDIQYF
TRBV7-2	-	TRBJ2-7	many	TGTGCCAGCAGCTCAGTCCCATCTGAGCAGTACTTC	CASSSVPSEQYF
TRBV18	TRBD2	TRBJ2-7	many	TGTGCCAGCTCCCTTCAGGTCAGGACTAGCGACTACGAGCAGTACTTC	CASSLQVRTSDYEQYF
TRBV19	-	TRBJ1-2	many	TGTGCCAATAGTACCGAAACCGATTGGTATGGCTACACCTTC	CANSTETDWYGYTF
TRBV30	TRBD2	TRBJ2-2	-	TGTGCCTGGAGTGTACTAGCGGCTCAAACCGGGGAGCTGTTTTTT	CAWSVLAAQTGELFF
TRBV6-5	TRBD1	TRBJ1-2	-	TGTGCCAGCAGTTACGCCGGGACAGGGACGGGGGGCTACACCTTC	CASSYAGTGTGGYTF
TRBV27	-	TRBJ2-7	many	TGTGCCAGCAGTTCCAAGACATTACGATACGAGCAGTACTTC	CASSSKTLRYEQYF
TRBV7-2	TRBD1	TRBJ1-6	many	TGTGCCAGCAGGCCGGGACAGGCTAGTTCACCCCTCCACTTT	CASRPGQASSPLHF
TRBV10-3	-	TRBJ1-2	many	TGTGCCATCAGTGAAAGATGGGAACTTAACTATGGCTACACCTTC	CAISERWELNYGYTF
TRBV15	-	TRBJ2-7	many	TGTGCCACCAGCAGAGATCCCCAGGCTGGGGTCTACGAGCAGTACTTC	CATSRDPQAGVYEQYF
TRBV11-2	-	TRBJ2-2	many	TGTGCCAGCAGCTTTAGGGGGATGCACACCGGGGAGCTGTTTTTT	CASSFRGMHTGELFF
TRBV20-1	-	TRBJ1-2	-	TGCAGTGCCGAAAGGGAAGTAAACTATGGCTACACCTTC	CSAEREVNYGYTF
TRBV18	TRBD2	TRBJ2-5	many	TGTGCCAGCTCACCTGCGGTAGCGGGAGCAAGAGAGACCCAGTACTTC	CASSPAVAGARETQYF
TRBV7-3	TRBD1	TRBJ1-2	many	TGCGCCAGCAGCTTAACCGGGACAGATGGCTACACCTTC	CASSLTGTDGYTF
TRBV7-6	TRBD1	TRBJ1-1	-	TGTGCCAGCAGCTTAGCAGGCCTAAACAGGGGCCTGAACACTGAAGCTTTCTTT	CASSLAGLNRGLNTEAFF
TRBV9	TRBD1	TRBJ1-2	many	TGTGCCAGCGGGGGACAGGGGTATGGCTACACCTTC	CASGGQGYGYTF
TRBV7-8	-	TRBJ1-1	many	TGTGCCAGCAGCTTAGCGCAGGGAGGGGAGACTGAAGCTTTCTTT	CASSLAQGGETEAFF